What follows are 4 T cell receptor beta chains derived from one specimen sequenced in a study of shared clonotypes between healthy human individuals. The assay was immunoSEQ multiplex PCR, and TCRdb's table has in-frame clones only and misses some. The sample gives about 2 million clones, about 95% of which show up once; less than 1.5% is in the top ten. Naive-designated CD8 cells lacked CD45RO, were positively enriched for CCR7, and omitted terminally differentiated effector memory CD45RA+ cells. The specimen was naive CD8+ T cells sorted from blood. These TCRs come from a man between 18 and 29 years old in good health.

This chain uses TRBV6-4 with TRBJ1-6; the D gene is possibly TRBD1 (5 bases). Germline V lookup: CDR1 MRHNA, CDR2 SNTAGT. Trimming left V 3 bases short and J 11 bases short, with 20 bases between. The CDR3 is 16 amino acids. The chain's CDR3 is CASSEARGAVGPPLHF. The CDR3 DNA is TGTGCCAGCAGTGAAGCGAGGGGCGCGGTGGGGCCACCCCTCCACTTT.

This clone has only one observation. The rearrangement uses TRBV6-5 and TRBJ2-7, with 8 nucleotides matching TRBD1. CDR1 MNHEY and CDR2 SVGAGI come from the germline V gene. Unmatched junction bases numbered 11, after V lost 5 bases and J lost 5 bases. The CDR3 runs 15 residues. In DNA form, the CDR3 reads TGTGCCAGCAGTCTCCCCGCAGGGGGCTTCCACGAGCAGTACTTC. Encoded protein: CASSLPAGGFHEQYF.

This clone was counted once. The rearrangement links TRBV5-6 to TRBJ1-1, with TRBD1 identical over 7 bases. V shed 4 bases and J 3 bases; nucleotides not matched to a gene: 3. CDR1 and CDR2 from the germline V gene are SGHDT and YYEEEE. The CDR3 extends over 13 amino acids. DNA for the CDR3: TGTGCCAGCAGCCTGGGACAGCACACTGAAGCTTTCTTT. Its protein product is CASSLGQHTEAFF.

This clone has only one observation. J is TRBJ1-3 and V is TRBV27, with D possibly being TRBD1 (6 bases). The length of the CDR3 is 15 residues. The V end lost 5 bases, the J end lost 0 bases, and 11 bases lay between the germline ends. From germline, CDR1 is MNHEY and CDR2 SMNVEV (reference sequence). The CDR3 is CASSPDRSSGNTIYF. DNA for the CDR3: TGTGCCAGCAGTCCTGACAGGAGCTCTGGAAACACCATATATTTT.